The clone carrying this T cell receptor (beta chain) was detected only once. The CDR3 runs to 15 residues. The germline V gene encodes CDR1 SGHRS and CDR2 YFSETQ. Unmatched junction bases numbered 7, after V lost 0 bases and J lost 5 bases. The sample originates from a study of cytomegalovirus exposure and HLA in healthy donors. The PCR contained 60 Vbeta and 13 Jbeta primers. Produced via immunoSEQ multiplex PCR; TCRdb's table is partial and in-frame only. The sample lists about 240,000 clones; about 81% were seen once. This sequence was found in a woman aged 55-70 years in good health and CMV-seropositive. The sequencing input was PBMCs. The genes are TRBV5-1 and TRBJ2-7; 8 bases are shared with TRBD2. CDR3 protein: CASSLGSGSGDEQYF. The CDR3 coding sequence is TGCGCCAGCAGCTTGGGGAGCGGGAGTGGCGACGAGCAGTACTTC.